This T cell receptor beta chain is drawn from a study of cytomegalovirus exposure and HLA in healthy donors. Whole-study results and caveats: Another analysis was done later, and it associated around 16,000 TCR beta sequences with HLA alleles at 0.05 false discovery rate. Association of a missense DCLRE1C variant with TCR beta V- and J-gene trimming was reported in a later analysis.

60 Vbeta and 13 Jbeta primers were used in PCR. Original methodology: In a later analysis, some 80 million unique TCR beta chains included roughly 11 million shared by two or more donors. Produced via immunoSEQ multiplex PCR; TCRdb's table is partial and in-frame only. V and J calls and clone size are those listed in that table; D and trimming were worked out from the DNA. This table holds 130,000 to 150,000 clones, approximately 73% found once. Worth noting for this clone: Its cognate antigen is unknown.

From germline, CDR1 is SNHLY and CDR2 FYNNEI. The CDR3 has 13 residues. The rearrangement joins TRBV2 to TRBJ2-5; D is perhaps TRBD2 (5 bases). The DNA end lines up better with TRBJ2-7; the J call may be wrong. The sequencing sample was made of PBMCs. The clonotype originates from a woman in her thirties or forties in good health and CMV-seronegative. In DNA form, the CDR3 reads TGTGCCACAGCCCGGGATCAGTCCTACGAGCAGTACTTC. Translated: CATARDQSYEQYF.